These 25 T cell receptor beta chains were all obtained from the same sample, sequenced in a study of human T cells and chemical hapten exposure. MiXCR, run by TCRdb on the RACE reads, gives a single entry per CDR3 protein. The table lists 70,000 to 80,000 distinct CDR3 sequences, around 30% of them singletons, with roughly 9.8% in the top ten. Time point defined: patch test 1, 2 weeks after DPC sensitization. Treatment reported: therapeutic diphenylcyclopropenone sensitization with weekly scalp DPC. The specimen comprised whole blood, sampled in connection with sensitization to the hapten diphenylcyclopropenone (DPC). The receptor set was obtained from a man between 35 and 55 years old with alopecia areata. Some clones in this sample may be carry-over from other donors' samples.

This clonotype was counted a single time. The chain recombines TRBV21-1 with TRBJ2-1; the table's D call of TRBD1 was not tested on the DNA. TRBV21-1 is given as a pseudogene. This CDR3 contains 15 residues. CDR3 protein: CASSPPEQSYNEQFF. The CDR3 bases are TGTGCCAGCAGCCCCCCGGAGCAATCCTACAATGAGCAGTTCTTC.

The chain links TRBV9 to TRBJ2-7, with D unclear. Per germline, CDR1 SGDLS and CDR2 YYNGEE. The germline V and J ends were trimmed by 0 bases and 0 bases, with 7 bases remaining between them. The CDR3 is 14 amino acids. The CDR3 DNA sequence: TGTGCCAGCAGCGTAGACGTTTACTCCTACGAGCAGTACTTC. Its protein is CASSVDVYSYEQYF.

This clonotype was detected a few times. This chain connects TRBV28 to TRBJ1-4; D gene uncertain. This CDR3 spans 13 amino acids. The germline V gene encodes CDR1 MDHEN and CDR2 SYDVKM. Trimming took 4 bases from V and 8 from J, leaving 11 bases between them. The CDR3 DNA reads as TGTGCCAGCAGTTCCGGGTATGACGAAAAACTGTTTTTT. Amino acid sequence: CASSSGYDEKLFF.

This clonotype was seen a few times. The genes are TRBV28 and TRBJ2-3; a possible D gene is TRBD2 (6 bases). The germline gives CDR1 MDHEN, CDR2 SYDVKM. Trimming removed 5 bases at V and 5 bases at J, with 11 bases between. This CDR3 comprises 13 residues. This CDR3 reads CASSPPGRDTQYF. DNA of the CDR3: TGTGCCAGCAGTCCCCCCGGGAGAGATACGCAGTATTTT.

V gene TRBV4-3 combines with J gene TRBJ2-7; D possibly corresponds to TRBD2 (6 bases). CDR1 and CDR2 (germline): LGHNA, YSLEER. The CDR3 covers 15 residues. Trimming shortened V by 0 bases and J by 0 bases, and 9 bases separated the two germline ends. CDR3 residues: CASSQEEGASYEQYF. Here the CDR3 DNA reads TGCGCCAGCAGCCAAGAGGAGGGAGCCTCCTACGAGCAGTACTTC.

This sequence joins TRBV6-2 or TRBV6-3 and TRBJ2-5; 7 bases match TRBD2. Trimming at V came to 2 bases and at J to 0 bases, leaving 9 bases not matched to a gene. Germline CDR1 and CDR2: MNHEY and SVGEGT. This CDR3 comprises 17 residues. In DNA, the CDR3 is TGTGCCAGCAGTTACCATCTAGCTCGGGGGGACCAAGAGACCCAGTACTTC. Protein sequence: CASSYHLARGDQETQYF.

The chain joins TRBV18 to TRBJ2-5; 12 nucleotides align to TRBD2. The CDR3 extends over 15 amino acids. Germline lookup yields CDR1 KGHSH and CDR2 LQKENI. Trimming removed 6 bases from V and 4 bases from J; junction bases left unmatched: 6. The DNA for the CDR3 is TGTGCCAGCTCGGGTGGACTAGCGGGACTAGAGACCCAGTACTTC. Its protein is CASSGGLAGLETQYF.

Note on this clonotype: A much larger clone lies one base from this, so it may be a read error. The rearrangement links TRBV18 to TRBJ1-1; D ambiguous. The germline V gene has CDR1 KGHSH and CDR2 LQKENI. The length of the CDR3 is 12 residues. This chain's CDR3 is CASSEINTETFF. Written as DNA, the CDR3 is TGTGCCAGTTCCGAAATAAACACTGAAACTTTCTTT.

This chain uses TRBV20-1 with TRBJ1-1; weak D call: TRBD1 (6 bases). The V end lost 1 base, the J end lost 4 bases, and 16 bases lay between the germline ends. Per the germline V gene, CDR1 is DFQATT and CDR2 is SNEGSKA (reference sequence). The CDR3 is 15 residues long. The CDR3 here is CSARVGGDKFTEAFF. The CDR3 region has the DNA TGCAGTGCTAGAGTTGGGGGGGACAAGTTCACTGAAGCTTTCTTT.

The V gene is TRBV7-9, the J gene TRBJ2-1; D not certain. Germline CDR1 reads SEHNR; CDR2 reads FQNEAQ (reference sequence). This CDR3 contains 12 residues. V lost 2 bases, J lost 3 bases, and 2 bases lay in between. The CDR3 spells CASSLHYNEQFF. CDR3 coding DNA: TGTGCCAGCAGCTTACACTACAATGAGCAGTTCTTC.

This clonotype has a handful of counts. V and J are TRBV4-1 and TRBJ2-7; a weak D match, TRBD2 (5 bases). V lost 3 bases, J lost 5 bases, and 17 bases lay in between. The CDR3 has 15 residues. Germline-derived CDR1 and CDR2 are MGHRA and YSYEKL. The CDR3 DNA reads TGCGCCAGCAGCCACCTACCCGGGGAGTTCAACGAGCAGTACTTC. This translates into CASSHLPGEFNEQYF.

This clonotype occurred a few times. The rearrangement joins TRBV28 to TRBJ1-1; tentative D call: TRBD1 (6 bases). CDR3 length equals 14 residues. V was trimmed by 5 bases and J by 4 bases, leaving 14 bases between them. The germline V gene encodes CDR1 MDHEN and CDR2 SYDVKM. CDR3 bases: TGTGCCAGCAGTAAGACAGGACCCTCCACTGAAGCTTTCTTT. The encoded protein is CASSKTGPSTEAFF.

This rearrangement joins TRBV28 to TRBJ2-2; D call uncertain. The CDR3 is made up of 12 amino acids. V dropped 3 bases and J dropped 5 bases, with 4 bases sitting between them. CDR1 MDHEN and CDR2 SYDVKM come from the germline V gene. CDR3 amino acids: CASSLQTGELFF. DNA of the CDR3: TGTGCCAGCAGTTTGCAAACCGGGGAGCTGTTTTTT.

This clonotype has a handful of counts. The chain recombines TRBV20-1 with TRBJ2-4; the D gene is possibly TRBD1 (6 bases). Germline loops: CDR1 DFQATT, CDR2 SNEGSKA (reference sequence). Trimming pared 0 bases from V and 7 bases from J, leaving 13 bases between. CDR3 size: 14 residues. CDR3 amino acids: CSARDRQGLNIQYF. The CDR3 region has the DNA TGCAGTGCTAGAGATCGCCAGGGGTTGAACATTCAGTACTTC.

This clonotype was observed a handful of times. The J gene is TRBJ2-1, the V gene TRBV5-1; no clear D gene. Trimming removed 3 bases at V and 9 bases at J, with 31 bases between. This CDR3 region has 19 residues. Per germline, CDR1 SGHRS and CDR2 YFSETQ. The CDR3 reads CASSSGTPSINSPRGEQFF. For the CDR3, the DNA is TGCGCCAGCAGCTCCGGAACGCCTTCGATAAACTCCCCCCGAGGTGAGCAGTTCTTC.

The chain combines TRBV20-1 with TRBJ2-7; 15 nucleotides agree with TRBD2. The CDR3 extends over 18 amino acids. Germline-derived CDR1 and CDR2 are DFQATT and SNEGSKA (reference sequence). V lost 5 bases to trimming and J lost 3 bases; unmatched junction nucleotides: 14. CDR3: CSADSPGLAGGKGYEQYF. CDR3 bases: TGCAGTGCTGACAGCCCGGGACTAGCGGGGGGCAAAGGCTACGAGCAGTACTTC.

This chain uses TRBV10-2 with TRBJ2-3, with 7 positions matching TRBD2. Germline V lookup: CDR1 WSHSY, CDR2 SAAADI. J lost 4 bases, V lost 2 bases, and 9 bases had no gene match. The length of the CDR3 is 16 residues. Written as DNA, the CDR3 is TGCGCCAGCAGTGAGACCGGGAGGTCGTTCTCAGATACGCAGTATTTT. It specifies CASSETGRSFSDTQYF.

The chain couples TRBV28 to TRBJ2-7; D may be TRBD1 or TRBD2 (5 bases each). V was trimmed by 6 bases and J by 0 bases, leaving 21 bases between them. The CDR3 sequence is 17 residues long. From germline, CDR1 is MDHEN and CDR2 SYDVKM. This chain's CDR3 is CASSRPSSGRASYEQYF. For the CDR3, the DNA is TGTGCCAGCAGCCGTCCTTCCTCGGGACGAGCCTCCTACGAGCAGTACTTC.

This clonotype appeared a few times. The chain employs TRBV12-3 or TRBV12-4 and TRBJ2-1; D may match TRBD1 or TRBD2 (5 bases each). V shed 5 bases and J shed 10 bases, with 12 bases lying between them. The CDR3 loop spans 12 amino acids. Here the CDR3 DNA reads TGTGCCAGCAGTACCCACGGGGCAGAGCAGTTCTTC. Protein product: CASSTHGAEQFF.

Notes on this clonotype: At one boundary the junction diverges from the germline segment, which might be a read error. The chain combines TRBV6-5 with TRBJ1-5; D may be TRBD1 (5 bases). The germline V gene encodes CDR1 MNHEY and CDR2 SVGAGI. The CDR3 covers 13 residues. This chain's CDR3 is CASRSGSSQPQHF. The CDR3 nucleotides are TGTGCCAGCAGATCAGGGAGCAGTCAGCCCCAGCATTTT.

Many counts were recorded for this clonotype. J is TRBJ1-5 and V is TRBV7-8; 10 bases align to TRBD1. The CDR3 runs to 13 residues. Germline V gives CDR1 SGHVS, CDR2 FQNEAQ. V trimming: 5 bases; J trimming: 5 bases; junction bases outside the gene matches: 0. CDR3 nucleotide sequence: TGTGCCAGCAGCGGACAGGGGGATCAGCCCCAGCATTTT. Amino acids: CASSGQGDQPQHF.

This clonotype turned up a few times. The V gene is TRBV3-1, the J gene TRBJ1-5; no definite D call. Germline CDR1 and CDR2: LGHDT and YNNKEL (reference sequence). Between the trimmed V and J ends, which lost 0 bases and 2 bases, there was a span of 11 bases. This CDR3 spans 16 amino acids. CDR3 nucleotide sequence: TGTGCCAGCAGCCAAGAGAGTGGGTCAGGCAATCAGCCCCAGCATTTT. Protein sequence: CASSQESGSGNQPQHF.

This CDR3 reads CASSPHGTVNTGELFF. CDR3 bases: TGCGCCAGCAGCCCGCACGGGACAGTGAACACCGGGGAGCTGTTTTTT. The J gene is TRBJ2-2, the V gene TRBV4-3; TRBD1 agrees at 7 bases. The trim removed 4 bases at V and 1 base at J, leaving 6 bases unmatched. CDR1 and CDR2 (germline): LGHNA, YSLEER. CDR3 length: 16 amino acids.

V gene TRBV6-2 or TRBV6-3 combines with J gene TRBJ2-7, with D tentatively TRBD2 (6 bases). Germline CDR1 MNHEY, CDR2 SVGEGT. The CDR3 has 18 residues. Deletions cut 0 bases from V and 1 base from J, with 19 bases between. The CDR3, as DNA: TGTGCCAGCAGTTACTCGAAGGGCGGTAGCGGATATTCCTACGAGCAGTACTTC. Translated: CASSYSKGGSGYSYEQYF.

This chain joins TRBV28 and TRBJ1-2, with D unclear. Per germline, CDR1 MDHEN and CDR2 SYDVKM. CDR3 length: 16 residues. The ends were cut back, 4 bases at V and 0 bases at J, with 15 bases in the middle. The CDR3 spells CASSSPRRQSNYGYTF. CDR3 coding DNA: TGTGCCAGCAGTTCACCTCGCCGGCAGTCTAACTATGGCTACACCTTC.